The 27 T cell receptor beta chains given below trace back to one sample, sequenced in a study of T cell changes during pregnancy in multiple sclerosis. The assay was immunoSEQ multiplex PCR, and TCRdb's table has in-frame clones only and misses some. The sample records approximately 30,000 clones, about nine tenths being singletons. The specimen was CD8+ T cells from peripheral blood mononuclear cells, collected in the second trimester of pregnancy. The receptors originated from a female donor with multiple sclerosis, enrolled in a pregnancy study.

This chain uses TRBV5-5 with TRBJ1-2; 8 positions match TRBD1. Germline CDR1 SGHKS, CDR2 YYEKEE (reference sequence). CDR3 length: 16 amino acids. V lost 3 bases, J lost 8 bases, and 15 bases stayed unmatched. The CDR3 protein is CASSYGQGLPAGGYTF. CDR3 DNA sequence: TGTGCCAGCAGCTACGGACAGGGACTTCCGGCGGGGGGCTACACCTTC.

This rearrangement joins TRBV19 to TRBJ1-2, with 9 bases lining up with TRBD1. Germline V CDR1 and CDR2: LNHDA, SQIVND (reference sequence). J was trimmed by 4 bases and V by 9 bases; bases with no gene match: 9. The CDR3 covers 14 residues. CDR3 sequence reads: CASRYRGQAYGYTF. The CDR3 DNA sequence: TGTGCCAGCCGATACAGGGGGCAAGCCTATGGCTACACCTTC.

By its share, this clone is medium-sized. V is TRBV4-2 and J is TRBJ2-7; TRBD2 aligns across 7 bases. Unmatched junction bases numbered 2, after V lost 0 bases and J lost 0 bases. The CDR3 loop spans 15 amino acids. Germline CDR1 is LGHNA and CDR2 is YNFKEQ. For the CDR3, the DNA is TGTGCCAGCAGCCAAGAATGGACTAGCTCCTACGAGCAGTACTTC. This codes for CASSQEWTSSYEQYF.

V is TRBV4-3 and J is TRBJ1-4; no definite D call. This CDR3 spans 15 amino acids. The V gene's germline CDR1 is LGHNA and CDR2 YSLEER. Trimming removed 0 bases from V and 3 bases from J, with 8 bases in between. The CDR3 nucleotides read TGCGCCAGCAGCCAAGATAACTACCCTAATGAAAAACTGTTTTTT. It specifies CASSQDNYPNEKLFF.

The table lists this clone with a count of one. The genes are TRBV7-6 and TRBJ2-3, with 8 bases fitting TRBD2. Germline CDR1 and CDR2: SGHVS and FNYEAQ. V lost 2 bases and J lost 2; bases outside the gene matches: 9. There are 17 residues in the CDR3. The CDR3 here is CASSLPVAGGDTDTQYF. In DNA form, the CDR3 reads TGTGCCAGCAGCTTACCGGTGGCGGGGGGTGACACAGATACGCAGTATTTT.

This clone was found once. The gene calls are TRBV7-8 and TRBJ2-5, with D uncertain. The CDR3 covers 11 residues. Per germline, CDR1 SGHVS and CDR2 FQNEAQ. Trimming removed 2 bases at V and 9 bases at J, with 7 bases between. Here the CDR3 reads CASSLTRAQYF. The CDR3 bases are TGTGCCAGCAGCTTAACACGGGCCCAGTACTTC.

This clone was picked up one time. The chain uses TRBV5-4 and TRBJ2-6; TRBD1 aligns across 9 bases. CDR3 length: 16 amino acids. The germline V gene encodes CDR1 SGHNT and CDR2 YYREEE (reference sequence). V shed 4 bases, J shed 3 bases, and the junction held 5 bases outside the gene matches. The CDR3 sequence: CASSQEDRGGANVLTF. In DNA, the CDR3 is TGTGCCAGCAGCCAAGAGGACAGGGGTGGGGCCAACGTCCTGACTTTC.

With regard to this clone: No DNA is shown, since the ends of the CDR3 on it are uncertain; the CDR3 is the one TCRdb lists. The chain couples TRBV27 to TRBJ1-2; the table's D call TRBD1 went unverified against the DNA. The CDR3 is 14 amino acids long, termini counted. Germline V gene sequence: CDR1 MNHEY, CDR2 SMNVEV (reference sequence). This CDR3 reads CASSFLAGTYGYTF.

The V gene is TRBV2, the J gene TRBJ1-1; D perhaps matches TRBD1 (6 bases). Trimming stripped 3 bases from V and 5 bases from J, with 10 bases between. Looked up from germline, CDR1 is SNHLY and CDR2 is FYNNEI. This CDR3 is built from 13 residues. DNA of the CDR3: TGTGCCAGCAGTGACACAGGGAAAACTGAAGCTTTCTTT. Translating gives CASSDTGKTEAFF.

The chain uses TRBV27 and TRBJ2-1; tentatively, D is TRBD2 (6 bases). The CDR3 extends over 14 amino acids. Trimming stripped 6 bases from V and 3 bases from J, with 12 bases between. Germline CDR1 MNHEY, CDR2 SMNVEV (reference sequence). CDR3 region: CASSPAEGYNEQFF. The CDR3 DNA reads as TGTGCCAGCAGCCCGGCGGAGGGCTACAATGAGCAGTTCTTC.

The genes are TRBV27 and TRBJ2-5; no firm D call. V was clipped by 4 bases and J by 5 bases, with 5 bases between them. This CDR3 comprises 11 residues. Germline lookup yields CDR1 MNHEY and CDR2 SMNVEV (reference sequence). Here the CDR3 DNA reads TGTGCCAGCAGTTCCGGGGAGACCCAGTACTTC. Protein product: CASSSGETQYF.

The CDR3 region has the DNA TGCGCCAGCAGCCCGGGACTAGCGGGTAGGACCGGGGAGCTGTTTTTT. Amino acids: CASSPGLAGRTGELFF. V usage is TRBV5-1 and J usage is TRBJ2-2; TRBD2 aligns across 12 bases. The CDR3 has 16 amino acids. Germline values: CDR1 SGHRS, CDR2 YFSETQ. J gave up 5 bases and V 4 bases, and 6 bases lay outside the gene matches.

The sample holds one count of this clone. An end of the junction differs from the germline gene, which may be a read error. The chain has TRBV4-1 and TRBJ2-2; perhaps TRBD2 as D (5 bases). Germline V gene sequence: CDR1 MGHRA, CDR2 YSYEKL. This CDR3 is built from 19 residues. The CDR3 bases are TGCGCCAACAGCCAATGGCCCCGGGCAGCGCCAGGAGGAACCGGGGAGCTGTTTTTT. It is translated as CANSQWPRAAPGGTGELFF.

The chain is built from TRBV28 and TRBJ1-1; D is unclear. CDR3 length: 14 residues. The V end lost 4 bases, the J end lost 2 bases, and 11 bases lay between the germline ends. The germline gives CDR1 MDHEN, CDR2 SYDVKM. DNA for the CDR3: TGTGCCAGCAGTTCCCCCCCCCTAAACACTGAAGCTTTCTTT. Protein sequence: CASSSPPLNTEAFF.

The chain is built from TRBV6-5 and TRBJ1-1; the D is unclear. Trimming stripped 8 bases from V and 1 base from J, with 8 bases between. The CDR3 runs to 12 residues. CDR1 and CDR2 (germline): MNHEY, SVGAGI. This chain's CDR3 is CASEGSNTEAFF. CDR3 nucleotides: TGTGCCAGCGAGGGATCGAACACTGAAGCTTTCTTT.

CDR3 amino acids: CASSFSGGEDRTDTQYF. As DNA, the CDR3 is TGTGCCAGCAGCTTCAGCGGGGGGGAAGATCGCACAGATACGCAGTATTTT. This chain uses TRBV11-2 with TRBJ2-3, with 10 bases that match TRBD2. The V and J ends lost 3 bases and 1 base, in that order; junction bases with no gene match: 7. The length of the CDR3 is 17 residues. Germline V gene sequence: CDR1 SGHAT, CDR2 FQNNGV.

The chain uses TRBV19 and TRBJ1-5; D not certain. The CDR3 length is 13 residues. Trimming pared 8 bases from V and 6 bases from J, leaving 14 bases between. Germline V lookup: CDR1 LNHDA, CDR2 SQIVND (reference sequence). The CDR3 nucleotides read TGTGCCAGTTCAACGGGTGGATCTCAGCCCCAGCATTTT. It codes for CASSTGGSQPQHF.

The V call is TRBV6-4, the J call TRBJ2-3, with 11 bases that match TRBD2. Germline-derived CDR1 and CDR2 are MRHNA and SNTAGT. The CDR3 runs 15 residues. The trim removed 6 bases at V and 2 bases at J, leaving 4 bases unmatched. The CDR3 bases are TGTGCCAGCAGCGAGGGACTAGCGGACACAGATACGCAGTATTTT. It encodes CASSEGLADTDTQYF.

The rearrangement uses TRBV19 and TRBJ2-2; D not certain. The CDR3 has 17 residues. Germline V gene sequence: CDR1 LNHDA, CDR2 SQIVND (reference sequence). Trimming cost V 7 bases and J 1 base, with 19 bases left between them. CDR3 region: CASNDVLGSGNTGELFF. CDR3 DNA: TGTGCCAGTAATGATGTGTTGGGCAGTGGGAACACCGGGGAGCTGTTTTTT.

This clone was recorded only once. Here the CDR3 reads CASSSSNEQFF. As DNA, the CDR3 is TGTGCCAGCAGCTCCTCGAATGAGCAGTTCTTC. The gene calls are TRBV5-4 and TRBJ2-1; D remains unclear. CDR1 SGHNT and CDR2 YYREEE come from the germline V gene (reference sequence). V gave up 3 bases and J gave up 7 bases, with 5 bases separating them. The CDR3 contains 11 residues. Full variable domain (outside the CDR3, taken from reference TRBV5-4 and TRBJ2-1): ETGVTQSPTHLIKTRGQQVTLRCSSQSGHNTVSWYQQALGQGPQFIFQYYREEENGRGNFPPRFSGLQFPNYSSELNVNALELDDSALYLCASSSSNEQFFGPGTRLTVL.

V and J are TRBV19 and TRBJ2-1; 9 positions match TRBD2. Germline CDR1 is LNHDA and CDR2 is SQIVND (reference sequence). CDR3 length: 16 residues. V gave up 5 bases and J gave up 4 bases; unmatched junction bases: 9. CDR3 protein: CASSERASGVYNEQFF. CDR3 nucleotide sequence: TGTGCCAGTAGTGAGAGGGCTAGCGGGGTGTACAATGAGCAGTTCTTC.

This sequence joins TRBV2 and TRBJ2-7, with D possibly being TRBD2 (6 bases). Trimming removed 4 bases at V and 2 bases at J, with 21 bases between. Germline lookup yields CDR1 SNHLY and CDR2 FYNNEI. The CDR3 runs 17 residues. The CDR3 region is CASSGHSGGFGTYEQYF. In nucleotides, the CDR3 is TGTGCCAGCAGTGGACACAGTGGGGGGTTCGGTACCTACGAGCAGTACTTC.

The chain recombines TRBV15 with TRBJ2-7, with D uncertain. The CDR3 runs to 15 residues. The V gene lost 0 bases and the J gene lost 0 bases, with 9 bases spanning the gap. CDR1 and CDR2 from the germline V gene are LNHNV and YYDKDF (reference sequence). The CDR3: CATSRDAGSSYEQYF. CDR3 nucleotides: TGTGCCACCAGCAGAGACGCAGGTAGCTCCTACGAGCAGTACTTC.

V and J are TRBV30 and TRBJ1-1; D not resolved. This CDR3 spans 14 amino acids. From germline, CDR1 is GTSNPN and CDR2 SVGIG (reference sequence). V dropped 0 bases and J dropped 5 bases, with 13 bases sitting between them. Written as DNA, the CDR3 is TGTGCCTGGAGTGTGAGGGAGGGAAAAACTGAAGCTTTCTTT. This gives the protein CAWSVREGKTEAFF.

V and J are TRBV19 and TRBJ2-7; 8 bases fit TRBD1. This CDR3 spans 14 amino acids. Losses at the gene ends were 8 bases for V and 5 bases for J; bases not matched to a gene: 11. Germline V gene data show CDR1 as LNHDA and CDR2 as SQIVND (reference sequence). The CDR3 bases are TGTGCCAGTTCTTTTGCAGGGGGCAGCGACGAGCAGTACTTC. Translating gives CASSFAGGSDEQYF.

This chain connects TRBV27 to TRBJ2-7; no clear D. Germline assignment: CDR1 MNHEY and CDR2 SMNVEV (reference sequence). This CDR3 comprises 14 residues. V lost 0 bases, J lost 2 bases, and 8 bases lay in between. The DNA for the CDR3 is TGTGCCAGCAGTTTATCCTTCGACACCTACGAGCAGTACTTC. Encoded protein: CASSLSFDTYEQYF.

This clone is judged medium-sized (0.01 to 0.1%). V and J are TRBV11-2 and TRBJ2-7, with D perhaps matching TRBD2 (7 bases). Germline V gene sequence: CDR1 SGHAT, CDR2 FQNNGV. The CDR3 sequence is 17 residues long. Trimming shortened V by 1 base and J by 3 bases, and 19 bases separated the two germline ends. CDR3 amino acids: CASSLGTPGGWVYEQYF. CDR3 coding DNA: TGTGCCAGCAGCTTAGGCACCCCGGGGGGCTGGGTCTACGAGCAGTACTTC.